These T cell receptor beta chains were read from a single sample in a study of cytomegalovirus exposure and HLA in healthy donors. TCRdb keeps only in-frame clones here, not all; method: immunoSEQ multiplex PCR. The repertoire includes approximately 150,000 clones, 60% to 80% of them detected once, and around 4.7% sits in the top ten. Sequenced sample: PBMCs. The receptors originated from a male donor in good health and CMV-seronegative. The CDR3 runs from the conserved cysteine through the conserved F or W. The D gene is left open where the match is weak. Clone size is given for some rows only: seen once, a few or many times, or a class if the clone is expanded.

len	d_gene	abundance	v_gene	j_gene	CDR3aa	CDR3nt
16	TRBD2	NA	TRBV2	TRBJ2-7	CASSGGAGRSSYEQYF	TGTGCCAGCAGTGGGGGAGCGGGGCGGAGCTCCTACGAGCAGTACTTC
17	NA	NA	TRBV5-4	TRBJ1-6	CASSFVGGVRIGSPLHF	TGTGCCAGCAGCTTTGTAGGGGGGGTTCGGATTGGTTCACCCCTCCACTTT
16	NA	NA	TRBV5-1	TRBJ1-1	CASSLAGLTMNTEAFF	TGCGCCAGCAGCTTGGCCGGACTTACCATGAACACTGAAGCTTTCTTT
15	TRBD1	few	TRBV18	TRBJ1-1	CASSPPGQLWTEAFF	TGTGCCAGCTCACCACCGGGACAGCTATGGACTGAAGCTTTCTTT
16	TRBD1	NA	TRBV10-3	TRBJ1-5	CAISGTGIGSNQPQHF	TGTGCCATCAGTGGGACAGGGATTGGTAGCAATCAGCCCCAGCATTTT
15	TRBD2	NA	TRBV19	TRBJ2-1	CASSKTSGSYNEQFF	TGTGCCAGTAGCAAAACTAGCGGGAGTTACAATGAGCAGTTCTTC
15	TRBD2	NA	TRBV28	TRBJ2-1	CASSNPSGSYNEQFF	TGTGCCAGCAGTAACCCTAGCGGGAGCTACAATGAGCAGTTCTTC
15	TRBD1	NA	TRBV7-3	TRBJ2-5	CASSLNGQGAETQYF	TGTGCCAGCAGCTTAAATGGACAGGGGGCGGAGACCCAGTACTTC
15	NA	NA	TRBV18	TRBJ2-1	CASSPPVTRTHEQFF	TGTGCCAGCTCACCACCCGTGACTAGGACCCATGAGCAGTTCTTC
17	TRBD2	NA	TRBV7-9	TRBJ2-1	CASSSWVWGLAGDEQFF	TGTGCCAGCAGCTCCTGGGTTTGGGGACTAGCGGGAGACGAGCAGTTCTTC
15	TRBD2	NA	TRBV9	TRBJ2-1	CASSDGLAVLNEQFF	TGTGCCAGCAGCGACGGACTAGCGGTTCTCAATGAGCAGTTCTTC
17	TRBD1	NA	TRBV7-6	TRBJ1-5	CASSLAATTGLNQPQHF	TGTGCCAGCAGCTTAGCGGCAACGACAGGGCTTAATCAGCCCCAGCATTTT
14	TRBD2	NA	TRBV5-6	TRBJ2-4	CASNNGGGENIQYF	TGTGCCAGCAACAACGGGGGAGGGGAAAACATTCAGTACTTC
14	NA	NA	TRBV28	TRBJ2-1	CASSFGGSYNEQFF	TGTGCCAGCAGTTTTGGCGGCTCCTACAATGAGCAGTTCTTC
14	TRBD1	few	TRBV7-3	TRBJ1-2	CASSTGQGDYGYTF	TGTGCCAGCAGCACTGGACAGGGGGACTATGGCTACACCTTC
20	NA	once	TRBV23-1	TRBJ1-5	CASSQSWAFTQGTTGQSQHF	TGCGCCAGCAGTCAATCGTGGGCGTTTACACAGGGAACTACTGGGCAGTCCCAGCATTTT
15	TRBD1	once	TRBV11-3	TRBJ2-7	CASSLGTGPGDEQYF	TGTGCCAGCAGCTTAGGGACAGGACCTGGGGACGAGCAGTACTTC
15	TRBD1	NA	TRBV18	TRBJ1-1	CASSPGTGGNTEAFF	TGTGCCAGCTCACCCGGGACAGGTGGGAACACTGAAGCTTTCTTT
16	NA	NA	TRBV28	TRBJ2-1	CASSLPAVRGGNEQFF	TGTGCCAGCAGTTTACCGGCTGTCAGAGGGGGCAATGAGCAGTTCTTC
12	NA	NA	TRBV27	TRBJ1-2	CASSLSGGGYTF	TGTGCCAGCAGTTTATCAGGGGGAGGCTACACCTTC
14	TRBD1	once	TRBV12-5	TRBJ2-7	CVSGRGQPSYEQYF	TGTGTTAGTGGAAGGGGACAGCCCTCCTACGAGCAGTACTTC
15	NA	NA	TRBV7-3	TRBJ2-3	CASSLTPTSTDTQYF	TGTGCCAGCAGCTTAACCCCCACTAGCACAGATACGCAGTATTTT
12	NA	few	TRBV11-2	TRBJ1-1	CASSLWSTEAFF	TGTGCCAGCAGCTTGTGGAGCACTGAAGCTTTCTTT
14	TRBD2	NA	TRBV10-3	TRBJ2-5	CAISDGTRQETQYF	TGTGCCATCAGTGATGGGACTAGACAAGAGACCCAGTACTTC
16	TRBD1	NA	TRBV7-9	TRBJ1-1	CASSLGIGGGDTEAFF	TGTGCCAGCAGCTTAGGGATAGGGGGCGGGGACACTGAAGCTTTCTTT
14	NA	NA	TRBV5-4	TRBJ1-2	CASIGGGTMLGYTF	TGTGCCAGCATCGGGGGGGGTACTATGCTAGGCTACACCTTC
15	TRBD1	NA	TRBV7-8	TRBJ2-4	CASSFLGQEKNIQYF	TGTGCCAGCAGCTTTTTGGGACAGGAAAAAAACATTCAGTACTTC
16	TRBD2	few	TRBV19	TRBJ2-5	CASSKASGSFGETQYF	TGTGCCAGTAGTAAAGCTAGCGGGTCATTTGGAGAGACCCAGTACTTC
15	TRBD2	NA	TRBV28	TRBJ2-7	CASSLGGGAPYEQYF	TGTGCCAGCAGCCTGGGGGGAGGGGCCCCCTACGAGCAGTACTTC
14	NA	NA	TRBV28	TRBJ2-7	CASSRGQTPYEQYF	TGTGCCAGCAGCCGCGGACAGACGCCCTACGAGCAGTACTTC
15	TRBD2	NA	TRBV5-1	TRBJ2-7	CASSNGASGGSEQYF	TGCGCCAGCAGCAACGGGGCTAGCGGGGGGAGCGAGCAGTACTTC
18	TRBD1	few	TRBV5-6	TRBJ1-4	CASSAGQGGLLTNEKLFF	TGTGCCAGCAGCGCGGGCCAGGGGGGTCTATTGACTAATGAAAAACTGTTTTTT
12	NA	once	TRBV28	TRBJ2-7	CASSLRGYEQYF	TGTGCCAGCAGCCTCAGGGGTTACGAGCAGTACTTC
17	NA	NA	TRBV5-1	TRBJ2-7	CASSVVPGTISSYEQYF	TGCGCCAGCAGCGTGGTTCCCGGGACAATCTCGTCCTACGAGCAGTACTTC
18	TRBD1	NA	TRBV5-4	TRBJ2-7	CASSLTPRTTGQSYEQYF	TGTGCCAGCAGCCTAACGCCCAGAACTACGGGACAGAGCTACGAGCAGTACTTC
17	NA	NA	TRBV19	TRBJ1-5	CASSIRGVENSNQPQHF	TGTGCCAGTAGTATTAGAGGAGTCGAGAATAGCAATCAGCCCCAGCATTTT
12	NA	NA	TRBV30	TRBJ1-4	CAWSVLREKLFF	TGTGCCTGGAGTGTACTAAGGGAAAAACTGTTTTTT
17	TRBD1	NA	TRBV18	TRBJ1-3	CASSRRQGANSGNTIYF	TGTGCCAGCTCACGCCGCCAGGGGGCCAACTCTGGAAACACCATATATTTT
14	NA	NA	TRBV5-4	TRBJ1-2	CASSPPDRYGGYTF	TGTGCCAGCAGCCCGCCAGACAGGTACGGTGGCTACACCTTC
15	TRBD2	NA	TRBV15	TRBJ2-7	CATSRDSGGGDEQYF	TGTGCCACCAGCAGAGATTCTGGGGGAGGGGACGAGCAGTACTTC
16	TRBD2	NA	TRBV19	TRBJ2-3	CASSIGLAGVSDTQYF	TGTGCCAGTAGTATAGGACTAGCGGGAGTCTCAGATACGCAGTATTTT
14	NA	NA	TRBV9	TRBJ2-6	CATGESSGANVLTF	TGTGCCACGGGAGAGAGCTCTGGGGCCAACGTCCTGACTTTC
13	NA	NA	TRBV19	TRBJ1-5	CASSVREFQPQHF	TGTGCCAGTAGTGTCCGGGAGTTTCAGCCCCAGCATTTT
14	TRBD2	once	TRBV7-8	TRBJ2-7	CASSLGPGGYEQYF	TGTGCCAGCAGCTTAGGTCCGGGGGGTTACGAGCAGTACTTC
19	TRBD1	NA	TRBV13	TRBJ1-1	CASSFFRGGRGSMNTEAFF	TGTGCCAGCAGCTTTTTCAGAGGGGGCCGGGGCTCGATGAACACTGAAGCTTTCTTT
17	TRBD1	NA	TRBV10-1	TRBJ1-4	CASSETIPGTGREKLFF	TGCGCCAGCAGTGAGACAATACCCGGGACAGGGAGGGAAAAACTGTTTTTT
18	TRBD2	NA	TRBV5-1	TRBJ2-7	CASSSTVSSGRETYEQYF	TGCGCCAGCAGCTCGACCGTTTCTAGCGGGAGGGAAACCTACGAGCAGTACTTC
14	TRBD1	few	TRBV2	TRBJ2-7	CASSARDRDYEQYF	TGTGCCAGCAGTGCCCGGGACAGGGATTACGAGCAGTACTTC
12	NA	NA	TRBV4-2	TRBJ1-1	CASSQGTAEAFF	TGTGCCAGCAGCCAAGGGACAGCAGAAGCTTTCTTT
17	TRBD1	NA	TRBV9	TRBJ2-3	CASSPRGGTGRTDTQYF	TGTGCCAGCAGCCCCCGAGGGGGGACAGGGCGCACAGATACGCAGTATTTT
15	NA	NA	TRBV19	TRBJ2-7	CASSRGTSDPYEQYF	TGTGCCAGTAGCCGAGGGACATCTGATCCCTACGAGCAGTACTTC
16	NA	NA	TRBV27	TRBJ1-3	CASSLNGRGSGNTIYF	TGTGCCAGCAGTTTAAACGGCCGGGGTTCTGGAAACACCATATATTTT
16	TRBD2	NA	TRBV11-2	TRBJ2-5	CASSLDGGAFGETQYF	TGTGCCAGCAGCTTAGACGGGGGGGCTTTCGGGGAGACCCAGTACTTC
14	TRBD1	NA	TRBV6-4	TRBJ1-2	CASNPTGTGNGYTF	TGTGCCAGCAACCCGACCGGGACAGGGAATGGCTACACCTTC
14	TRBD2	NA	TRBV18	TRBJ2-1	CASSPFQREDEQFF	TGTGCCAGCTCCCCCTTCCAGCGGGAGGATGAGCAGTTCTTC
15	NA	NA	TRBV27	TRBJ2-5	CASSPPLAGGGTQYF	TGTGCCAGCAGCCCCCCACTTGCCGGTGGCGGGACCCAGTACTTC
13	NA	few	TRBV7-6	TRBJ1-1	CASSLGGQSEAFF	TGTGCCAGCAGCTTAGGGGGCCAATCGGAAGCTTTCTTT
16	NA	NA	TRBV5-6	TRBJ2-7	CASSLASRGIRYEQYF	TGTGCCAGCAGCTTAGCCAGTAGGGGGATCCGCTACGAGCAGTACTTC
15	TRBD2	NA	TRBV11-2	TRBJ2-5	CASGGLAGERETQYF	TGTGCCAGCGGGGGACTAGCGGGAGAGCGGGAGACCCAGTACTTC
14	NA	once	TRBV2	TRBJ1-1	CASSPSTGNTEAFF	TGTGCCAGCAGTCCGTCAACGGGAAACACTGAAGCTTTCTTT